What follows are 27 T cell receptor beta chains derived from one specimen sequenced in a study of T cell responses to AZD1222 COVID-19 vaccine. Libraries were prepared by immunoSEQ multiplex PCR; TCRdb keeps only in-frame clonotypes and omits some of them. The sample lists about 100,000 clones, approximately 90% seen once, with 1.8% in the top ten. Sequenced material: peripheral blood, taken on day 0 of AZD1222 vaccination. These receptor sequences come from an adult in good health.

The genes are TRBV6-2 or TRBV6-3 and TRBJ1-5, with TRBD1 identical over 10 bases. CDR1 is MNHEY and CDR2 is SVGEGT in the germline V gene. The CDR3 runs to 18 residues. The ends lost 5 bases at V and 3 bases at J; junction bases unmatched: 13. DNA of the CDR3: TGTGCCAGCAGTAAATTAACTGGGACAGGGGATTACAATCAGCCCCAGCATTTT. Translated, it gives CASSKLTGTGDYNQPQHF.

The chain combines TRBV2 with TRBJ2-7, with 8 bases that match TRBD1. Trimming at V came to 3 bases and at J to 0 bases, leaving 10 bases not matched to a gene. The length of the CDR3 is 17 residues. Germline V gene sequence: CDR1 SNHLY, CDR2 FYNNEI. For the CDR3, the DNA is TGTGCCAGCAGTGAGGCGACAGGGGCTTCTTTCTCCTACGAGCAGTACTTC. This gives the protein CASSEATGASFSYEQYF.

This chain joins TRBV19 and TRBJ1-3; D is ambiguous. The germline CDR1 and CDR2 sequences are LNHDA and SQIVND (reference sequence). The CDR3 covers 15 residues. Between the trimmed V and J ends, which lost 5 bases and 0 bases, there was a span of 11 bases. CDR3 in amino acids: CASSRKGASGNTIYF. The CDR3 DNA reads as TGTGCCAGTAGTCGGAAGGGAGCCTCTGGAAACACCATATATTTT.

The chain joins TRBV13 to TRBJ1-1; D unresolved. CDR3 size: 12 residues. Germline CDR1 reads PRHDT; CDR2 reads FYEKMQ (reference sequence). V lost 5 bases, J lost 0 bases, and 4 bases lay in between. CDR3: CASSRMNTEAFF. DNA of the CDR3: TGTGCCAGCAGCCGTATGAACACTGAAGCTTTCTTT.

The chain combines TRBV6-5 with TRBJ1-5, with a possible D match to TRBD1 (5 bases). Per the germline V gene, CDR1 is MNHEY and CDR2 is SVGAGI. CDR3 length: 13 amino acids. Trimming took 2 bases from V and 7 from J, leaving 9 bases between them. CDR3 loop: CASSYRGLQPQHF. DNA of the CDR3: TGTGCCAGCAGTTACAGGGGTTTACAGCCCCAGCATTTT.

This clone was seen more than once but under ten times. J is TRBJ2-7 and V is TRBV5-1; a possible D gene is TRBD1 (7 bases). The germline V gene encodes CDR1 SGHRS and CDR2 YFSETQ. V was clipped by 0 bases and J by 4 bases, with 11 bases between them. This CDR3 has 14 residues. The chain's CDR3 is CASSLVAGGYEQYF. In DNA form, the CDR3 reads TGCGCCAGCAGCTTGGTCGCAGGGGGGTACGAGCAGTACTTC.

This clone came up a few times. The chain uses TRBV5-8 and TRBJ2-3; D gene ambiguous. V was clipped by 0 bases and J by 0 bases, with 8 bases between them. The CDR3 contains 15 residues. Germline V CDR1 and CDR2: SGHTS, YDEGEE. This CDR3 reads CASSLGGASTDTQYF. The CDR3 DNA reads as TGTGCCAGCAGCTTGGGCGGTGCTAGCACAGATACGCAGTATTTT.

The rearrangement joins TRBV29-1 to TRBJ2-7, with D possibly matching TRBD1 (6 bases). The V gene's germline CDR1 is SQVTM and CDR2 ANQGSEA. This CDR3 region has 13 residues. The V end lost 4 bases, the J end lost 2 bases, and 12 bases lay between the germline ends. The CDR3 region has the DNA TGCAGCGTTGCAGAGGGGGATACCTACGAGCAGTACTTC. Its translation is CSVAEGDTYEQYF.

The chain couples TRBV28 to TRBJ2-4; D not certain. V lost 2 bases and J lost 1, with 15 bases in between. The CDR3 length is 17 residues. In germline, CDR1 is MDHEN, CDR2 SYDVKM. The CDR3 DNA sequence: TGTGCCAGCAGTTTAATTGGGGATCCTGGGGCCAAAAACATTCAGTACTTC. Translating gives CASSLIGDPGAKNIQYF. Supplemented by reference TRBV28 and TRBJ2-4, the full variable domain reads DVKVTQSSRYLVKRTGEKVFLECVQDMDHENMFWYRQDPGLGLRLIYFSYDVKMKEKGDIPEGYSVSREKKERFSLILESASTNQTSMYLCASSLIGDPGAKNIQYFGAGTRLSVL.

The rearrangement joins TRBV29-1 to TRBJ1-2, with D uncertain. The germline V gene encodes CDR1 SQVTM and CDR2 ANQGSEA. The CDR3 consists of 12 residues. V dropped 2 bases and J dropped 4 bases, with 8 bases sitting between them. The CDR3 bases are TGCAGCGTTGAATGGCAGACCTATGGCTACACCTTC. This encodes CSVEWQTYGYTF.

The chain carries TRBV4-1 and TRBJ2-3; TRBD2 matches at 7 bases. The CDR3 has 16 residues. V was clipped by 6 bases and J by 0 bases; unmatched bases: 9. The germline CDR1 and CDR2 sequences are MGHRA and YSYEKL. This CDR3 reads CASRDGGSASTDTQYF. The CDR3 DNA sequence: TGCGCCAGCAGGGATGGCGGGAGTGCGAGCACAGATACGCAGTATTTT.

This sequence joins TRBV7-2 and TRBJ2-3; TRBD2 matches 10 bases. Germline V gene data show CDR1 as SGHTA and CDR2 as FQGNSA. CDR3 size: 15 residues. V dropped 6 bases and J dropped 5; count of bases not matched to a gene: 8. The CDR3 loop is CASRSGGLAEDTQYF. The CDR3 DNA follows: TGTGCCAGCAGGTCGGGAGGACTAGCGGAAGATACGCAGTATTTT.

The chain recombines TRBV5-8 with TRBJ2-7; D may be TRBD2 (5 bases). The germline gives CDR1 SGHTS, CDR2 YDEGEE. CDR3 size: 15 residues. V lost 6 bases to trimming and J lost 0 bases, with 16 bases between them. This CDR3 is CASKLVGGYSYEQYF. The CDR3 DNA reads as TGTGCCAGCAAATTGGTCGGCGGGTACTCCTACGAGCAGTACTTC.

This clone was picked up one time. This chain connects TRBV5-6 to TRBJ1-1; D possibly corresponds to TRBD1 (5 bases). The ends were cut back, 0 bases at V and 0 bases at J, with 6 bases in the middle. Germline assignment: CDR1 SGHDT and CDR2 YYEEEE. This CDR3 has 14 residues. Here the CDR3 DNA reads TGTGCCAGCAGCTTGGGGGGGATGAACACTGAAGCTTTCTTT. Protein product: CASSLGGMNTEAFF.

The V call is TRBV4-1, the J call TRBJ1-3; D ambiguous. CDR1 is MGHRA, CDR2 YSYEKL, per germline. The V gene lost 3 bases and the J gene lost 4 bases, with 16 bases spanning the gap. The CDR3 covers 16 residues. The CDR3 nucleotides are TGCGCCAGCAGCCAGGTGGACTTATCTCCCGGAAACACCATATATTTT. Translating it yields CASSQVDLSPGNTIYF.

The CDR3 sequence: CASSFNGGRINIQYF. CDR3 in DNA: TGTGCCAGCAGCTTTAACGGGGGAAGAATAAACATTCAGTACTTC. This chain uses TRBV5-6 with TRBJ2-4, with a weak D call TRBD2 (6 bases). Germline loops: CDR1 SGHDT, CDR2 YYEEEE. The CDR3 runs 15 residues. Trimming removed 2 bases at V and 6 bases at J, with 15 bases between.

The chain has TRBV6-2 or TRBV6-3 and TRBJ2-4; D remains unclear. The CDR3 sequence is 12 residues long. Germline V gene data show CDR1 as MNHEY and CDR2 as SVGEGT. V was cut by 5 bases and J by 12 bases, with 14 bases left in between. For the CDR3, the DNA is TGTGCCAGCAGTCCCTTTGGTGGGAATCAGTACTTC. Amino acid sequence: CASSPFGGNQYF.

This clone was seen only once. The chain recombines TRBV5-5 with TRBJ2-1, with D perhaps matching TRBD1 (5 bases). The CDR3 runs to 18 residues. Looked up from germline, CDR1 is SGHKS and CDR2 is YYEKEE (reference sequence). The V end lost 4 bases, the J end lost 3 bases, and 23 bases lay between the germline ends. In DNA form, the CDR3 reads TGTGCCAGCAGCCCAAACAGCCGACCAGGGAAGGTCTACAATGAGCAGTTCTTC. Protein sequence: CASSPNSRPGKVYNEQFF. The whole variable domain, filled in from reference TRBV5-5 and TRBJ2-1, reads DAGVTQSPTHLIKTRGQQVTLRCSPISGHKSVSWYQQVLGQGPQFIFQYYEKEERGRGNFPDRFSARQFPNYSSELNVNALLLGDSALYLCASSPNSRPGKVYNEQFFGPGTRLTVL.

The chain has TRBV10-3 and TRBJ1-1, with a tentative D call TRBD1 (5 bases). CDR1 is ENHRY and CDR2 is SYGVKD in the germline V gene. The CDR3 has 14 amino acids. Trimming removed 6 bases from V and 4 bases from J, with 15 bases in between. CDR3 loop: CAIRAGVQRTEAFF. In DNA form, the CDR3 reads TGTGCCATCAGGGCGGGGGTCCAGCGCACTGAAGCTTTCTTT.

The rearrangement links TRBV29-1 to TRBJ1-2; tentatively, D is TRBD1 (6 bases). The V end lost 4 bases, the J end lost 4 bases, and 10 bases lay between the germline ends. The CDR3 has 12 residues. The germline V gene encodes CDR1 SQVTM and CDR2 ANQGSEA. The CDR3 reads CSVGGQVYGYTF. The CDR3 bases are TGCAGCGTTGGGGGGCAGGTCTATGGCTACACCTTC. Complete variable domain (other parts from reference TRBV29-1 and TRBJ1-2): SAVISQKPSRDICQRGTSLTIQCQVDSQVTMMFWYRQQPGQSLTLIATANQGSEATYESGFVIDKFPISRPNLTFSTLTVSNMSPEDSSIYLCSVGGQVYGYTFGSGTRLTVV.

V gene TRBV5-6 combines with J gene TRBJ2-7; TRBD2 matches at 7 bases. With 2 bases clipped from V and 0 bases from J, the junction kept 8 bases outside the gene matches. The V gene's germline CDR1 is SGHDT and CDR2 YYEEEE. The CDR3 length is 16 residues. As DNA, the CDR3 is TGTGCCAGCAGCTTAGGGGAGGGCCTTGACTCCTACGAGCAGTACTTC. It specifies CASSLGEGLDSYEQYF.

The CDR3 nucleotides read TGTGCCAGCAGCGGACTCACCGGGGAGCTGTTTTTT. Translation: CASSGLTGELFF. V is TRBV27 and J is TRBJ2-2; possible D gene TRBD2, 5 bases. CDR1 is MNHEY, CDR2 SMNVEV, per germline (reference sequence). This CDR3 is built from 12 residues. V gave up 6 bases and J gave up 4 bases, with 6 bases separating them.

This clone was observed a few times. The J gene is TRBJ2-7, the V gene TRBV19; D tentatively fits TRBD1 or TRBD2 (6 bases each). Trimming took 6 bases from V and 6 from J, leaving 21 bases between them. Germline CDR1 and CDR2: LNHDA and SQIVND (reference sequence). The CDR3 is made up of 15 amino acids. The CDR3 region has the DNA TGTGCCAGTAGCCCCCGTCGAGGGGGGAAGGCCGAGCAGTACTTC. This encodes CASSPRRGGKAEQYF.

This chain links TRBV14 with TRBJ2-3; D is unclear. The length of the CDR3 is 13 residues. Germline V gene lookup returns CDR1 SGHDN and CDR2 FVKESK. V was shortened by 6 bases and J by 3 bases, with 10 bases between the two germline ends. The DNA of the CDR3 is TGTGCCAGCAGTCCATACACAACAGATACGCAGTATTTT. This encodes CASSPYTTDTQYF.

J is TRBJ1-1 and V is TRBV12-3 or TRBV12-4, with D possibly being TRBD1 (5 bases). The CDR3 spans 13 residues. The V end was cut by 2 bases, the J end by 8 bases, with 12 bases between. Written as DNA, the CDR3 is TGTGCCAGCAGTTTAATCCCACAGGCCGAAGCTTTCTTT. Amino acids: CASSLIPQAEAFF.

V is TRBV4-1 and J is TRBJ2-1; tentatively, D is TRBD1 (5 bases). Trimming shortened V by 0 bases and J by 0 bases, and 12 bases separated the two germline ends. There are 17 residues in the CDR3. Looked up from germline, CDR1 is MGHRA and CDR2 is YSYEKL. CDR3 residues: CASSQEQVSISYNEQFF. The CDR3 DNA reads as TGCGCCAGCAGCCAAGAACAGGTCTCCATCTCCTACAATGAGCAGTTCTTC.

This clone was detected a few times. The chain uses TRBV18 and TRBJ1-5; 9 bases agree with TRBD1. Germline CDR1 reads KGHSH; CDR2 reads LQKENI. After removal of 6 bases from V and 2 bases from J, the junction contained 8 bases not matched to a gene. The CDR3 contains 16 residues. This CDR3 reads CASSREDRGGNQPQHF. CDR3 DNA sequence: TGTGCCAGCTCGCGAGAGGACAGGGGTGGCAATCAGCCCCAGCATTTT. The full variable domain, completed using reference TRBV18 and TRBJ1-5, is NAGVMQNPRHLVRRRGQEARLRCSPMKGHSHVYWYRQLPEEGLKFMVYLQKENIIDESGMPKERFSAEFPKEGPSILRIQQVVRGDSAAYFCASSREDRGGNQPQHFGDGTRLSIL.